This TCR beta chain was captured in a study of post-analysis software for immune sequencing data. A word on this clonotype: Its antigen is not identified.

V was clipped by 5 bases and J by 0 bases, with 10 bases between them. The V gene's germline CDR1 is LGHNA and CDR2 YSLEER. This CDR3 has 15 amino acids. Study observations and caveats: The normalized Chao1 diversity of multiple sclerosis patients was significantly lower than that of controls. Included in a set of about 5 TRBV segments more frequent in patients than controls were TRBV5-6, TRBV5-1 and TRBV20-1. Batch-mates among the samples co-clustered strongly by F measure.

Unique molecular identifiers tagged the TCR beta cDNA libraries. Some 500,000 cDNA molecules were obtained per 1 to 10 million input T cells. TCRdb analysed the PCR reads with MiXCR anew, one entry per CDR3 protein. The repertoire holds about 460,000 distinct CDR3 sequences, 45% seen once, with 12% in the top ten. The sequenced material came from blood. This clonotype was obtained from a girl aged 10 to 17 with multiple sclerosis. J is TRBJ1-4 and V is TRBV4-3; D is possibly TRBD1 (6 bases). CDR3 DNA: TGCGCCAGCAGCAGCCACAGGGCAACTAATGAAAAACTGTTTTTT. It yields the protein CASSSHRATNEKLFF.